This entry lists 23 T cell receptor beta chains sequenced from one sample in a study of blood T cell repertoires in COVID-19. Method: immunoSEQ multiplex PCR; TCRdb's copy keeps in-frame clones and lacks some. Found here are about 150,000 clones, 80% to 90% of them singletons; the top ten hold roughly 15%. Sequencing was done on a sample of peripheral blood. The receptors shown here come from a woman aged 40 to 50 with acute or convalescent COVID-19.

The chain joins TRBV3-1 (or the pseudogene TRBV3-2) to TRBJ2-1, with 16 bases matching TRBD2. Germline V gives CDR1 LGHDT, CDR2 YNNKEL (reference sequence). Trimming at V came to 0 bases and at J to 13 bases, leaving 9 bases not matched to a gene. The CDR3 length is 17 residues. The CDR3 nucleotides are TGTGCCAGCAGCCAAGATCCCCCGGGACTAGCGGGGGGGACACAGTTCTTC. Protein: CASSQDPPGLAGGTQFF.

The V gene is TRBV18, the J gene TRBJ2-1; 14 bases match TRBD2. With V trimmed by 4 bases and J by 6 bases, 8 bases remained unmatched. Germline lookup yields CDR1 KGHSH and CDR2 LQKENI. The CDR3 extends over 17 amino acids. CDR3 amino acids: CASSLRLAGGPGNEQFF. In DNA, the CDR3 is TGTGCCAGCTCACTGCGACTAGCGGGAGGGCCAGGCAATGAGCAGTTCTTC.

The rearrangement joins TRBV12-3 or TRBV12-4 to TRBJ2-1; 9 bases agree with TRBD2. V gave up 6 bases and J gave up 7 bases; unmatched junction bases: 1. CDR3 length: 12 residues. CDR3 sequence reads: CASRGLANEQFF. The DNA for the CDR3 is TGTGCCAGCAGGGGACTAGCAAATGAGCAGTTCTTC.

The rearrangement uses TRBV30 and TRBJ1-5, with D possibly being TRBD1 (6 bases). CDR3 size: 12 residues. Trimming removed 0 bases from V and 8 bases from J, with 8 bases in between. Germline V lookup: CDR1 GTSNPN, CDR2 SVGIG (reference sequence). CDR3 DNA: TGTGCCTGGAGTGTGGCAGGGGAGCCCCAGCATTTT. Translated, it gives CAWSVAGEPQHF.

The J gene is TRBJ2-2, the V gene TRBV28; D is perhaps TRBD2 (6 bases). The CDR3 has 14 residues. V lost 2 bases, J lost 5 bases, and 9 bases lay in between. In germline, CDR1 is MDHEN, CDR2 SYDVKM. The CDR3 DNA is TGTGCCAGCAGTTTACCCGGGACTACCGGGGAGCTGTTTTTT. Its protein product is CASSLPGTTGELFF.

With respect to this clone: Other nucleotide sequences in the sample specify the same CDR3. This rearrangement joins TRBV4-1 to TRBJ2-3; 9 nucleotides agree with TRBD1. Germline V gene sequence: CDR1 MGHRA, CDR2 YSYEKL. The CDR3 sequence is 16 residues long. The V segment lost 3 bases and the J segment 2 bases; nucleotides outside the gene matches: 6. CDR3 sequence: CASSHPGQGPTDTQYF. CDR3 bases: TGCGCCAGCAGCCACCCGGGACAGGGCCCCACAGATACGCAGTATTTT.

The gene calls are TRBV21-1 and TRBJ1-1. TRBV21-1 is designated a pseudogene. This CDR3 is 14 amino acids long. CDR3 amino acids: CASSAGVRDTEAFF. In DNA form, the CDR3 reads TGTGCCAGCAGCGCCGGCGTGAGGGACACTGAAGCTTTCTTT.

This chain uses TRBV9 with TRBJ1-3; D possibly corresponds to TRBD1 (5 bases). This CDR3 spans 15 amino acids. V was trimmed by 3 bases and J by 2 bases, leaving 12 bases between them. The V gene's germline CDR1 is SGDLS and CDR2 YYNGEE. The CDR3 loop is CASSAQTVPGNTIYF. CDR3 nucleotide sequence: TGTGCCAGCAGCGCCCAGACAGTCCCTGGAAACACCATATATTTT.

The chain joins TRBV24-1 to TRBJ2-5, with TRBD1 matching 9 bases. This CDR3 spans 14 amino acids. The germline V gene has CDR1 KGHDR and CDR2 SFDVKD. The trim removed 9 bases at V and 1 base at J, leaving 5 bases unmatched. This chain's CDR3 is CATRGTGSQETQYF. In nucleotides, the CDR3 is TGTGCCACCCGCGGGACAGGGTCCCAAGAGACCCAGTACTTC.

This chain joins TRBV5-5 and TRBJ2-7; 7 nucleotides agree with TRBD1. V dropped 4 bases and J dropped 2; count of bases not matched to a gene: 9. The CDR3 runs to 15 residues. From germline, CDR1 is SGHKS and CDR2 YYEKEE (reference sequence). The CDR3 region has the DNA TGTGCCAGCAGCACAACCGGGACAGTCGCCTACGAGCAGTACTTC. Its translation: CASSTTGTVAYEQYF.

The rearrangement links TRBV13 to TRBJ2-1; 10 bases line up with TRBD2. CDR1 PRHDT and CDR2 FYEKMQ come from the germline V gene (reference sequence). V dropped 0 bases and J dropped 5; count of bases not matched to a gene: 4. This CDR3 comprises 16 residues. CDR3: CASSLGTSGYHNEQFF. The DNA for the CDR3 is TGTGCCAGCAGCTTAGGGACTAGCGGGTATCACAATGAGCAGTTCTTC.

This sequence joins TRBV2 and TRBJ2-5; 9 nucleotides align to TRBD1. This CDR3 spans 15 amino acids. Trimming cost V 2 bases and J 7 bases; bases outside gene matches: 8. Germline CDR1 SNHLY, CDR2 FYNNEI. CDR3 nucleotides: TGTGCCAGCAGTGAATACCTCGGACAGGGGACGACCCAGTACTTC. Translated: CASSEYLGQGTTQYF.

The chain links TRBV6-5 to TRBJ1-4, with TRBD1 matching over 10 bases. Trimming cost V 6 bases and J 6 bases; bases outside gene matches: 4. Germline values: CDR1 MNHEY, CDR2 SVGAGI. This CDR3 spans 14 amino acids. The CDR3 protein is CASRRQGADEKLFF. The CDR3 DNA follows: TGTGCCAGCAGAAGACAGGGGGCGGATGAAAAACTGTTTTTT.

The J gene is TRBJ1-1, the V gene TRBV2; 7 bases agree with TRBD1. The CDR3 loop spans 17 amino acids. V gave up 1 base and J gave up 2 bases; unmatched junction bases: 10. Germline V gene sequence: CDR1 SNHLY, CDR2 FYNNEI. The CDR3 nucleotides are TGTGCCAGCAGTGAAGTGGGGACAGCTGTTGGAAACACTGAAGCTTTCTTT. It translates to CASSEVGTAVGNTEAFF.

This sequence joins TRBV11-3 and TRBJ2-1, with 9 bases fitting TRBD1. The CDR3 length is 15 residues. From germline, CDR1 is SGHNT and CDR2 YENEEA. V was clipped by 5 bases and J by 8 bases; unmatched bases: 10. CDR3: CASSHGQGYVYEQFF. CDR3 sequence (DNA): TGTGCCAGCAGCCACGGACAGGGGTACGTGTATGAGCAGTTCTTC.

The chain combines TRBV7-7 with TRBJ2-5; D may be TRBD1 (5 bases). The CDR3 totals 15 residues. Germline CDR1 reads SSHAT; CDR2 reads FNYEAQ (reference sequence). Trimming removed 2 bases from V and 3 bases from J, with 13 bases in between. The CDR3 spells CASSLSWTNEETQYF. DNA of the CDR3: TGTGCCAGCAGCTTATCCTGGACAAATGAAGAGACCCAGTACTTC.

This chain uses TRBV6-4 with TRBJ2-3; D ambiguous. Germline values: CDR1 MRHNA, CDR2 SNTAGT. CDR3 length equals 13 residues. Trimming took off 6 bases at V and 2 bases at J, with 9 bases between the two ends. This CDR3 reads CASSNTNTDTQYF. CDR3 nucleotide sequence: TGTGCCAGCAGCAATACAAACACAGATACGCAGTATTTT.

The rearrangement uses TRBV6-5 and TRBJ2-7; 9 positions agree with TRBD1. Germline CDR1 MNHEY, CDR2 SVGAGI. With V trimmed by 4 bases and J by 4 bases, 8 bases remained unmatched. CDR3 size: 15 residues. The CDR3 nucleotides read TGTGCCAGCAGTTCCGGGGGGACAGGGATGTACGAGCAGTACTTC. Its translation: CASSSGGTGMYEQYF.

This clone was seen more than once but under ten times. The CDR3 DNA is TGTGCCAGCAGCCCCCAAGGACTAGCTGGGGCAGATACGCAGTATTTT. It specifies CASSPQGLAGADTQYF. The chain recombines TRBV11-3 with TRBJ2-3; TRBD2 matches 8 bases. The CDR3 consists of 16 residues. Germline values: CDR1 SGHNT, CDR2 YENEEA. Trimming removed 5 bases from V and 4 bases from J; junction bases left unmatched: 11.

This rearrangement joins TRBV11-2 to TRBJ2-1; tentatively, D is TRBD2 (5 bases). There are 17 residues in the CDR3. The germline CDR1 and CDR2 sequences are SGHAT and FQNNGV. V was clipped by 4 bases and J by 0 bases, with 16 bases between them. CDR3 sequence reads: CASSYLVLEDSYNEQFF. The CDR3 DNA reads as TGTGCCAGCAGCTATCTTGTATTGGAGGACTCCTACAATGAGCAGTTCTTC.

The chain carries TRBV28 and TRBJ1-4; TRBD1 aligns across 8 bases. V gave up 5 bases and J gave up 7 bases; unmatched junction bases: 6. The CDR3 runs 14 residues. Germline V gives CDR1 MDHEN, CDR2 SYDVKM. The CDR3 region is CASSATGVGEKLFF. The CDR3 DNA sequence: TGTGCCAGCAGTGCGACAGGGGTTGGTGAAAAACTGTTTTTT.

This sequence joins TRBV9 and TRBJ2-1, with 9 nucleotides matching TRBD2. The trim removed 3 bases at V and 2 bases at J, leaving 6 bases unmatched. The germline CDR1 and CDR2 sequences are SGDLS and YYNGEE. This CDR3 region has 16 residues. The CDR3 nucleotides read TGTGCCAGCAGCGCCCGTAGCGGGAGAACCTACAATGAGCAGTTCTTC. This translates into CASSARSGRTYNEQFF.

This chain joins TRBV6-1 and TRBJ1-6, with D maybe TRBD1 (6 bases). Germline CDR1 MNHNS, CDR2 SASEGT. The CDR3 totals 18 residues. V dropped 1 base and J dropped 0 bases, with 13 bases sitting between them. The CDR3 spells CASSEGGHRSSYNSPLHF. In nucleotides, the CDR3 is TGTGCCAGCAGTGAAGGGGGACACAGGAGCTCCTATAATTCACCCCTCCACTTT.